The next 12 T cell receptor beta chains were all read from a single sample in a study of Graves' ophthalmopathy and Graves' hyperthyroidism. Researchers took RNA transcripts and amplified TCR beta CDR3 regions from them. In the first round, RT-PCR was carried out with HTBI primers, and a multiplex PCR formed the second round. TCRdb called the multiplex PCR reads again in MiXCR, with one record for every CDR3 protein. The sample lists around 1,000,000 distinct CDR3 sequences; about 40% were seen once. Sequenced: peripheral blood or thyroid tissue (not recorded which). Source of these receptors: an adult man with Graves' hyperthyroidism.

This chain connects TRBV4-2 to TRBJ2-7; 7 positions match TRBD2. Germline CDR1 reads LGHNA; CDR2 reads YNFKEQ. The CDR3 covers 15 residues. Trimming removed 4 bases from V and 7 bases from J; junction bases left unmatched: 13. The CDR3 DNA sequence: TGTGCCAGCAGCCCGGTAGGGAGGGTAGGGCGTGAGCAGTACTTC. Translated: CASSPVGRVGREQYF.

This clonotype was detected many times. The CDR3 spells CASSHSRANYGYTF. For the CDR3, the DNA is TGCGCCAGCAGCCACAGTCGGGCGAACTATGGCTACACCTTC. This chain joins TRBV4-3 and TRBJ1-2; D remains ambiguous. V lost 3 bases to trimming and J lost 2 bases, with 10 bases between them. The germline V gene encodes CDR1 LGHNA and CDR2 YSLEER. This CDR3 spans 14 amino acids.

There are many counts of this clonotype. V gene TRBV7-8 combines with J gene TRBJ1-2; no clear D. Trimming stripped 5 bases from V and 3 bases from J, with 10 bases between. Germline values: CDR1 SGHVS, CDR2 FQNEAQ. This CDR3 comprises 13 residues. CDR3 amino acids: CASSLDTDYGYTF. CDR3 in DNA: TGTGCCAGCAGCCTAGACACGGACTATGGCTACACCTTC.

This clonotype was recorded many times. CDR3 in amino acids: CAISESVGMIVPQPQHF. Here the CDR3 DNA reads TGTGCCATCAGTGAGTCGGTCGGCATGATCGTCCCTCAGCCCCAGCATTTT. The chain couples TRBV10-3 to TRBJ1-5; D is undetermined. The CDR3 is 17 amino acids. V lost 0 bases to trimming and J lost 6 bases, with 18 bases between them. The germline V gene has CDR1 ENHRY and CDR2 SYGVKD.

Concerning this clonotype: Its ends do not fully match the called genes, so a read error is possible. The rearrangement uses TRBV10-3 and TRBJ2-5; the D gene is possibly TRBD1 (6 bases). Germline V gene sequence: CDR1 ENHRY, CDR2 SYGVKD. This CDR3 comprises 14 residues. CDR3 sequence: CASSGEGEQETQYF. As DNA, the CDR3 is TGCGCCAGCAGTGGTGAGGGGGAGCAAGAGACCCAGTACTTC.

This clonotype occurred many times. This sequence joins TRBV7-9 and TRBJ2-6, with 9 bases lining up with TRBD1. Germline V lookup: CDR1 SEHNR, CDR2 FQNEAQ (reference sequence). Trimming removed 3 bases from V and 3 bases from J; junction bases left unmatched: 6. There are 17 residues in the CDR3. The CDR3 is CASSFGQGRSGANVLTF. DNA for the CDR3: TGTGCCAGCAGCTTCGGACAGGGGAGAAGTGGGGCCAACGTCCTGACTTTC.

Note on this clonotype: The junction does not match germline at one end; this may be a read error. This chain uses TRBV10-2 with TRBJ1-2; no firm D call. There are 14 residues in the CDR3. Germline CDR1 reads WSHSY; CDR2 reads SAAADI. The CDR3 is CASSESGDFYGYTF. The CDR3 coding sequence is TGTGCCAGCAGTGAGTCCGGGGATTTCTATGGCTACACCTTC.

This clonotype was recorded a few times. One base away lies a much larger clone, so this may be a sequencing read error. The CDR3: CAISEAGLAGGETQYF. As DNA, the CDR3 is TGTGCCATCAGTGAGGCGGGACTAGCGGGAGGGGAGACCCAGTACTTC. The J gene is TRBJ2-5, the V gene TRBV10-3; TRBD2 matches at 16 bases. Losses at the gene ends were 2 bases for V and 5 bases for J; bases not matched to a gene: 2. CDR3 length: 16 residues. Germline V gene data show CDR1 as ENHRY and CDR2 as SYGVKD.

This clonotype was recorded at least ten times. This chain uses TRBV12-3 or TRBV12-4 with TRBJ2-5, with 9 nucleotides matching TRBD2. The length of the CDR3 is 16 residues. With 1 base clipped from V and 5 bases from J, the junction kept 8 bases outside the gene matches. In DNA, the CDR3 is TGTGCCAGCAGTTTAGTTGGCGGGAGGGCCGAGGAGACCCAGTACTTC. Its protein is CASSLVGGRAEETQYF.

The chain carries TRBV28 and TRBJ1-2; D gene ambiguous. Germline assignment: CDR1 MDHEN and CDR2 SYDVKM. The CDR3 runs 15 residues. V lost 3 bases and J 0 bases, leaving 11 bases between the germline ends. The CDR3: CASSLIRYTNYGYTF. DNA for the CDR3: TGTGCCAGCAGTTTGATCAGATATACTAACTATGGCTACACCTTC.

This clonotype was seen repeatedly, ten times or more. This chain links TRBV7-2 with TRBJ1-2; no firm D call. V was shortened by 3 bases and J by 0 bases, with 8 bases between the two germline ends. CDR1 and CDR2 (germline): SGHTA, FQGNSA. CDR3 length: 14 amino acids. The CDR3 reads CASSFRQANYGYTF. The CDR3 region has the DNA TGTGCCAGCAGCTTCCGCCAGGCTAACTATGGCTACACCTTC.

The chain recombines TRBV29-1 with TRBJ2-7, with 13 bases fitting TRBD2. The DNA end is more similar to TRBJ2-1, so the J call may be wrong. The CDR3 is made up of 13 amino acids. Germline V gene lookup returns CDR1 SQVTM and CDR2 ANQGSEA. This chain's CDR3 is CSDGLAGDNEQFF. Here the CDR3 DNA reads TGCAGCGACGGACTAGCGGGAGACAATGAGCAGTTCTTC.